The clone carrying this T cell receptor (beta chain) was counted at least ten times. Its specificity is not known. The germline V and J ends were trimmed by 0 bases and 0 bases, with 13 bases remaining between them. CDR1 and CDR2 (germline): DFQATT, SNEGSKA (reference sequence). The CDR3 covers 16 residues. These data belong to a study of CD8 T cells in ankylosing spondylitis. Whole-study findings and limits: Disease-linked clones were reportedly significantly enriched in matched ankylosing spondylitis synovial fluid. Researchers report that disease-linked clones proved CD8+ and relatively rare in peripheral blood. Among TCR beta sequences, a motif of fewer than 10 highly homologous variants appeared characteristic of ankylosing spondylitis blood.

It was by quantitative 5'-RACE with molecular barcodes that TCR beta libraries were made. MiXCR, run by TCRdb on the 5' RACE reads, gives a single entry per CDR3 protein. The profile shows some 300,000 distinct CDR3 sequences, around 21% of them singletons. Sequenced sample: blood, either unsorted or a sorted T cell fraction (not recorded which). This clonotype originated in a female donor with ankylosing spondylitis or in good health (not recorded which). V usage is TRBV20-1 and J usage is TRBJ2-3; D possibly corresponds to TRBD2 (6 bases). The CDR3 reads CSARDHAGISTDTQYF. The CDR3 DNA follows: TGCAGTGCTAGAGATCACGCGGGGATAAGCACAGATACGCAGTATTTT.